This TCR beta chain was identified in a study of blood T cells in healthy people across ages. Background on the study: Capture via template switching afforded approximately one barcoded beta molecule per two T cells.

Combining a sample-barcoded 5' primer with a J-beta primer mix, a second PCR ran for roughly 7 to 12 cycles. Each of the cDNA molecules was tagged by a template-switch adaptor with 12 random nucleotides. Using its own MiXCR run on the 5' RACE reads, TCRdb lists one record per CDR3 protein. Among about 400,000 distinct CDR3 sequences, 52% were seen once, and the ten largest hold around 50%. This CDR3 is built from 14 residues. Germline lookup yields CDR1 ENHRY and CDR2 SYGVKD. With V trimmed by 6 bases and J by 5 bases, 9 bases remained unmatched. In the case of this clonotype: Antigen specificity is unknown.

Study-level points and caveats: Naive CD4+ cells and diversity were both higher in long-lived donors than in aged donors.

The source is a man between 60 and 70 years old in good health. Sequenced input: blood. The chain has TRBV10-3 and TRBJ2-5; 7 bases map to TRBD1. The CDR3 DNA is TGTGCCATCAGCGGAGACAGGGTATCCGAGACCCAGTACTTC. Its protein is CAISGDRVSETQYF.